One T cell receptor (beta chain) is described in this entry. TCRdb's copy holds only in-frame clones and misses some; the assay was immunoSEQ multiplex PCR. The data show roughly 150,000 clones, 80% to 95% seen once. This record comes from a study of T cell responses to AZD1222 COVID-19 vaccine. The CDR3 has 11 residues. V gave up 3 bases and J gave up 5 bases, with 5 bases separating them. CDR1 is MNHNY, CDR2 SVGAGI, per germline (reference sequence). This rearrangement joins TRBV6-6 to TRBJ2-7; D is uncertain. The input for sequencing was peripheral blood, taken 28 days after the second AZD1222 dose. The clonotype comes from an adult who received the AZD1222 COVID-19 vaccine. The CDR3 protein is CASSYTHEQYF. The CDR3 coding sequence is TGTGCCAGCAGTTATACCCACGAGCAGTACTTC.